This T cell receptor (beta chain) is from a study of T cells after yellow fever vaccination (dated by TCRdb to between 2017 and 2020). Background on the whole study: Libraries from fractions with low cell numbers were prepared with the SMART-Seq v4 Ultra Low Input RNA kit. To follow T-cell clones before and after both primary and booster YFV17D yellow fever vaccination, bulk TCR alpha and beta repertoires underwent longitudinal sequencing. The cohort comprised two healthy male donors, one aged 18 to 29 and one aged 30 to 40 years. Bulk PBMC replicates and cell subsets were isolated from blood drawn at multiple timepoints before and after both primary and secondary immunization.

This clonotype has just a few counts. Its antigen target is currently unknown. Nothing much larger sits one base from this clone, and base qualities are not available. TCR cDNA was synthesized by 5'RACE template switching, which introduced a universal primer site and unique molecular identifiers. cDNA synthesis was primed from both the TCR alpha and TCR beta constant segments. Library amplification involved two PCR steps, and the second step added sample barcodes and sequencing adapters. Libraries were sequenced on Illumina HiSeq 2500 (2x100 bp) or NovaSeq (2x150 bp). For the original study's pipeline: Reads were demultiplexed and collapsed into UMI consensus sequences with MIGEC, and V(D)J alignment was performed with MiXCR. Using edgeR on replicate PBMC samples, clonotypes were called vaccine-responding if FDR was below 0.01 and the log2 fold change was above 5 up to day 15. CD4 or CD8 identity was assigned to each bulk clonotype according to whether the clonotype was present at higher abundance in the sequenced CD4 repertoire or the sequenced CD8 repertoire. TCRdb itself trimmed the public reads at Q25 with fastp, ran MiXCR and retained productive beta chains. Each record represents a unique CDR3 protein, reported with the most common genes and DNA among its rows. The V and J calls here are based on TCRdb, not the publication. Present in this sample are approximately 260,000 distinct CDR3 sequences, roughly 13% of which were seen just once. The ten largest make up approximately 0.49% of the sample.

What the study reported, not specific to this receptor: FACS-sorted repertoires could contain abundant contaminating clonotypes from the bulk population, so computational filtering was required. Most clones expanded after primary vaccination were re-detected after the booster (approximately 95% of CD4 and 88% of CD8), suggesting broad memory maintenance. Compared with the primary T-cell response, the secondary T-cell response was faster but weaker, reaching its peak on day 5 rather than on day 15. A small fraction of clonotypes appeared in both the CD4 and CD8 compartments, likely as a result of convergent recombination. Because the study included only a couple of donors, the extent to which the findings can be generalized is limited.

From the cysteine through the phenylalanine, the CDR3 covers 14 amino acids. CDR3 DNA only is kept here, 42 bases in frame from base 1. Relative to germline, V is missing 6 bases and J is missing 5 bases, with 8 bases of the junction outside any gene match. Looking up the germline V gene yields CDR1 SGHTA and CDR2 FQGNSA. Reading the label with the study, this specimen's treatment or condition is: live attenuated yellow fever vaccine strain. PBMCs were isolated from peripheral blood using a standard Ficoll-Paque protocol. Dynabeads CD4 and CD8 positive selection kits were used to isolate the CD4 and CD8 T-cell fractions. TriZol was used to extract RNA from bulk PBMCs, CD4 and CD8 fractions, and dextramer-positive and dextramer-negative fractions.

This material consisted of CD4+ T cells sorted from PBMCs, taken 45 days after the yellow fever booster vaccination. The receptor's source is a man between 25 and 39 years old who received the YFV17D yellow fever vaccine. The chain joins TRBV7-2 to TRBJ2-3; 7 junctional bases match TRBD1. The base sequence is TGTGCCAGCAGACCCAGGGGGTTGAGAGATACGCAGTATTTT. Its protein reads: CASRPRGLRDTQYF.